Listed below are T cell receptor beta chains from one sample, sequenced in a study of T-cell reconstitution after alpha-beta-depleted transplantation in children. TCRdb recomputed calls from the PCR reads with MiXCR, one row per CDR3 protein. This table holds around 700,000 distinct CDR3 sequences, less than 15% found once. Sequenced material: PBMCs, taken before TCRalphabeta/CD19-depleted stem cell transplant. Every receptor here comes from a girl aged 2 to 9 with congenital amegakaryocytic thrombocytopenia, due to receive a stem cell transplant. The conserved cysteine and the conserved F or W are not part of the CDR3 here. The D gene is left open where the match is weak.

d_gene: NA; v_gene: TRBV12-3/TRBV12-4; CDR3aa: ASSFRTVPDSPLH
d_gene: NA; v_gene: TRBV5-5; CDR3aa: ASSIRRGDGYT
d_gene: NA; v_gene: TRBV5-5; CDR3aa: ASSPKGNTEAF
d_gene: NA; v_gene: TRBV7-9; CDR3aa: ASSSTGRNTEAF
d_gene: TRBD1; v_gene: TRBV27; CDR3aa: ASSPYGWDSDSYEQY
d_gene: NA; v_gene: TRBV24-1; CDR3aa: APSWGRYNEQF
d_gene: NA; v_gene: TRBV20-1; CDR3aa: SARDPGPTDTQY
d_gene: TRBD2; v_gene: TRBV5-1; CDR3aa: ASKSSGSYNEQF
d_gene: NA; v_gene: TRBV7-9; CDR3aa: ASSSHVLPRGTGELF
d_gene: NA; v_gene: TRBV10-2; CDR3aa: ASSGRDTGTFYGYT
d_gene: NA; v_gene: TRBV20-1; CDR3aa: SATTYLATFNEQY
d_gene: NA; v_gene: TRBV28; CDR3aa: AAAPTELAKNIQY
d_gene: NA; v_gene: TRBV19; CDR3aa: ASSPSGVGYEQY
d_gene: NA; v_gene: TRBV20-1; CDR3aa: CARPSSTNEKLF
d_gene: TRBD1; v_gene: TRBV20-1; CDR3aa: SANLLTGEKLF
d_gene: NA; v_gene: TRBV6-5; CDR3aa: ASSFGQLTDTQY
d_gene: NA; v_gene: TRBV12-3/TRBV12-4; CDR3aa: ASSLGRNGRSQPQH
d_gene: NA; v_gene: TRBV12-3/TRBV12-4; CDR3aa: ASSLGLAHSYNEQF
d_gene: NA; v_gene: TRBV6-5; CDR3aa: ASSYRQDIYEQY
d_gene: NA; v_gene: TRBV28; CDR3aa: ASSPPGGTRYEQY
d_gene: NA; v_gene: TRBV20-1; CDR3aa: SARPSADTQY
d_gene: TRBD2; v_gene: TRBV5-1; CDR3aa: ASSLSRVPGLATNPQETQY
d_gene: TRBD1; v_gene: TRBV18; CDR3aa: ASSLGQGKV
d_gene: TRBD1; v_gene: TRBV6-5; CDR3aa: ASSYSSAGGGQPQH
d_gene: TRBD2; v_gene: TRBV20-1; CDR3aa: SLTSGTRYEQY
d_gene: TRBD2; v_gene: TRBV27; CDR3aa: ASRPGGLVTQY
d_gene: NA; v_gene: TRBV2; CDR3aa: ASRALGDTQY
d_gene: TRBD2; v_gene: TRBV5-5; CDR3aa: ASSSGTSGRPDTQY
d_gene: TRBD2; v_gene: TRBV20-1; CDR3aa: SARAPFGAGGPYEQY
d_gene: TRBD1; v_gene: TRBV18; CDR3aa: ASSPPYPTGDYEQY
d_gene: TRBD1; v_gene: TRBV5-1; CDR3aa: ASSTGQGKNQPQH